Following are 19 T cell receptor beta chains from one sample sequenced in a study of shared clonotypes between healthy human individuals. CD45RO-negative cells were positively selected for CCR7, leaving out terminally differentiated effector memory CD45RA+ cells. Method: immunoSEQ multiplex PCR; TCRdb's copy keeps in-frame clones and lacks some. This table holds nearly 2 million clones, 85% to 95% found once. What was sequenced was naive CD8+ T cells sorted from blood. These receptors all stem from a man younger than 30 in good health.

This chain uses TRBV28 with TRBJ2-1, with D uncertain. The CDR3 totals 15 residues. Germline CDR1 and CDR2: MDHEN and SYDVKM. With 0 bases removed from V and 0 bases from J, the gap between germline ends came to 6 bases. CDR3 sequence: CASSLWSSSYNEQFF. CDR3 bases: TGTGCCAGCAGTTTATGGAGCAGCTCCTACAATGAGCAGTTCTTC.

CDR3 DNA sequence: TGTGCCAGCAGCTCTGGGCTAGGGGATGGCTACACCTTC. Its translation is CASSSGLGDGYTF. The V and J genes are TRBV7-9 and TRBJ1-2; the D gene is possibly TRBD1 (5 bases). The CDR3 consists of 13 residues. Germline V gene sequence: CDR1 SEHNR, CDR2 FQNEAQ (reference sequence). Trimming left V 4 bases short and J 6 bases short, with 12 bases between.

CDR3 bases: TGCGCCAGCAGTGAGGCGGTGGGACAAGAGACCCAGTACTTC. This codes for CASSEAVGQETQYF. J is TRBJ2-5 and V is TRBV10-2; unclear D gene. Looked up from germline, CDR1 is WSHSY and CDR2 is SAAADI. The CDR3 covers 14 residues. Trimming cost V 2 bases and J 2 bases, with 9 bases left between them.

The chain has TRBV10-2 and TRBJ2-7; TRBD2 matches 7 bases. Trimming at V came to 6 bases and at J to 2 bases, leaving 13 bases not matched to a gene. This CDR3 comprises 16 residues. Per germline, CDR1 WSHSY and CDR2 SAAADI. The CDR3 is CASSRVLALRPYEQYF. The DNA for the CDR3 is TGCGCCAGCAGCCGCGTACTAGCGCTACGCCCCTACGAGCAGTACTTC.

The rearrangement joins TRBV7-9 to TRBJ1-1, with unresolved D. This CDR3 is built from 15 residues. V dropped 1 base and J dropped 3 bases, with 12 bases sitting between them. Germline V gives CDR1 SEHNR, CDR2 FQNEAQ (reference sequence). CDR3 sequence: CASSLEVAGHTEAFF. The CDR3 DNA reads TGTGCCAGCAGCTTAGAAGTGGCTGGGCACACTGAAGCTTTCTTT.

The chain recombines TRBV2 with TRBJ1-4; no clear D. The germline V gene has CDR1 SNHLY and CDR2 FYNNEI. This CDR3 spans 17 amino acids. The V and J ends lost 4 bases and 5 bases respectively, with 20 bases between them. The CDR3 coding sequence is TGTGCCAGCAGTGGATTCGGGCCTGCCGAATTGAATGAAAAACTGTTTTTT. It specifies CASSGFGPAELNEKLFF. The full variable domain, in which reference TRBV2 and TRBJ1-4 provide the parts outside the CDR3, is EPEVTQTPSHQVTQMGQEVILRCVPISNHLYFYWYRQILGQKVEFLVSFYNNEISEKSEIFDDQFSVERPDGSNFTLKIRSTKLEDSAMYFCASSGFGPAELNEKLFFGSGTQLSVL.

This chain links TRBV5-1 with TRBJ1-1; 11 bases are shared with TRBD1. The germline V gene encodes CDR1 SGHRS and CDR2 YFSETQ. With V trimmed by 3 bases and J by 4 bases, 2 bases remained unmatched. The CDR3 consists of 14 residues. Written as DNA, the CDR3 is TGCGCCAGCAGCTACGGGACAGGGGGCACTGAAGCTTTCTTT. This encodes CASSYGTGGTEAFF.

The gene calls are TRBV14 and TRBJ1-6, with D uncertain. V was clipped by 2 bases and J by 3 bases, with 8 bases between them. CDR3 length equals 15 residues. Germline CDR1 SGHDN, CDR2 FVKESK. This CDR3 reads CASSQRVVYNSPLHF. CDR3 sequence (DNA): TGTGCCAGCAGCCAACGGGTAGTCTATAATTCACCCCTCCACTTT.

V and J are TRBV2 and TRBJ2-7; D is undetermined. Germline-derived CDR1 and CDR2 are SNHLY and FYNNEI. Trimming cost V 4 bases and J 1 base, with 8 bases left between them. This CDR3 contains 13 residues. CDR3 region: CASSVYRSYEQYF. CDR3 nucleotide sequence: TGTGCCAGCAGTGTCTACAGATCCTACGAGCAGTACTTC.

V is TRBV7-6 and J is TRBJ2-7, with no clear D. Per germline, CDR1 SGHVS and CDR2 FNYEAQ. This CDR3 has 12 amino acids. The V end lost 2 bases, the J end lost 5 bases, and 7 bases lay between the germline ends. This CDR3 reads CASSLNGHEQYF. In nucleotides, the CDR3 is TGTGCCAGCAGCTTAAACGGCCACGAGCAGTACTTC.

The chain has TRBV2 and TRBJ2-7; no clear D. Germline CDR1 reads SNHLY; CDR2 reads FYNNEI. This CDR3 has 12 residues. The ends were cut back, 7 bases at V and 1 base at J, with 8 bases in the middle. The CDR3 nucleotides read TGTGCCAGCACGCGATTATCCTACGAGCAGTACTTC. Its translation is CASTRLSYEQYF.

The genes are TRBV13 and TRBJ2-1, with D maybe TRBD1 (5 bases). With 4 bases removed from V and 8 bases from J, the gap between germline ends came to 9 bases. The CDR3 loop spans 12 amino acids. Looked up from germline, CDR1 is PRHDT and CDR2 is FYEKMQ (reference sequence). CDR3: CASSSQGDEQFF. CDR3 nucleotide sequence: TGTGCCAGCAGCTCCCAGGGCGATGAGCAGTTCTTC.

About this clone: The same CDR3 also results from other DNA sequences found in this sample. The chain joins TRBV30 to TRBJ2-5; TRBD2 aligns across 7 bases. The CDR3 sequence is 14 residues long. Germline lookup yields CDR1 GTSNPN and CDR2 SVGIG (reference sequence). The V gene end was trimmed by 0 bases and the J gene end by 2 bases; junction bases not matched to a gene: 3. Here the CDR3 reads CAWSVGAGQETQYF. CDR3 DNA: TGTGCCTGGAGTGTCGGAGCGGGGCAAGAGACCCAGTACTTC. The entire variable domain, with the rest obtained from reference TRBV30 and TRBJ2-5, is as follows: SQTIHQWPATLVQPVGSPLSLECTVEGTSNPNLYWYRQAAGRGLQLLFYSVGIGQISSEVPQNLSASRPQDRQFILSSKKLLLSDSGFYLCAWSVGAGQETQYFGPGTRLLVL.

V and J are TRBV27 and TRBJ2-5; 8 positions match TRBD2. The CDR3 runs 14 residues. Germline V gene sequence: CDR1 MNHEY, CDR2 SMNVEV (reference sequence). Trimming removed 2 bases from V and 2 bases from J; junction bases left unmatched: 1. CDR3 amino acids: CASSLQREQETQYF. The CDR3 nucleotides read TGTGCCAGCAGTTTACAGCGGGAGCAAGAGACCCAGTACTTC.

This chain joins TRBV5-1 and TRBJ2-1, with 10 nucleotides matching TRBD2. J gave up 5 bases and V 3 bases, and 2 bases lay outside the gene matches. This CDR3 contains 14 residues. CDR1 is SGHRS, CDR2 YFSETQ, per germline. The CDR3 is CASSWLAGDNEQFF. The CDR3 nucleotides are TGCGCCAGCAGCTGGCTAGCGGGGGACAATGAGCAGTTCTTC.

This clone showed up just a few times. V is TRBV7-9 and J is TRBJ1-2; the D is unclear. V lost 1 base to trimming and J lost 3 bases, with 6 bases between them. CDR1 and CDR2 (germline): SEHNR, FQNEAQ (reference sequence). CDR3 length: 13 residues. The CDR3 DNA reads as TGTGCCAGCAGCTTAGGGTTAGACTATGGCTACACCTTC. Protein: CASSLGLDYGYTF.

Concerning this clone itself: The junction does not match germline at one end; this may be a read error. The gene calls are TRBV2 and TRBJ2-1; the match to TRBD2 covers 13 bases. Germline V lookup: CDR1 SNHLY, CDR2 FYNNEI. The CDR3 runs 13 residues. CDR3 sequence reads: CASGTSGDLLSLF. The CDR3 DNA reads TGTGCCAGCGGGACTAGCGGGGACCTTTTATCGCTCTTC.

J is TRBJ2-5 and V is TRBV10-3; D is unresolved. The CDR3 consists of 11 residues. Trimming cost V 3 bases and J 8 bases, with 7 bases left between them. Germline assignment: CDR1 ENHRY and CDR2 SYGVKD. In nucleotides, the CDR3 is TGTGCCATCAGTGATGGTGGTACCCAGTACTTC. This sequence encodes CAISDGGTQYF.

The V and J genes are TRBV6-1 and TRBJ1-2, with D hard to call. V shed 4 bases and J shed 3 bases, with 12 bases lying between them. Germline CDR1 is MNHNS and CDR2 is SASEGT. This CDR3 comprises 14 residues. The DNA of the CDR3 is TGTGCCAGCAGTGTCGGCGGGAGTGACTATGGCTACACCTTC. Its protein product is CASSVGGSDYGYTF.